The T cell receptor (beta chain) under discussion was sequenced for a study of identical twins. General study findings and limits: The models systematically underestimated how much out-of-frame TCR alpha was shared in monozygotic twins. Out-of-frame alpha sequences common to twins exhibited an excess of low generation probability.

V dropped 5 bases and J dropped 1 base, with 15 bases sitting between them. Looked up from germline, CDR1 is SGHNT and CDR2 is YYREEE (reference sequence). CDR3 length: 15 residues. After template switching added a universal primer site, the resulting cDNA carried unique molecular identifiers. TCRdb passed the 5' RACE reads through MiXCR, listing each CDR3 protein once. This sample has 550,000 to 700,000 distinct CDR3 sequences; around a tenth occur once, and the top ten carry 2.5% to 3.5%. This clonotype was counted between two and nine times. Its antigen is not identified. A further study also used this sample, focusing on yellow fever vaccine responses in identical twins. Per that study: In identical twins, vaccine T cell responses appeared partly shared and partly individual.

This TCR was recovered from a woman between 18 and 30 years old in good health. The chain joins TRBV5-4 to TRBJ1-1; D gene uncertain. Sequenced input: PBMCs. DNA for the CDR3: TGTGCCAGCAGACTTGCTGGAGGGCCGAACACTGAAGCTTTCTTT. It encodes CASRLAGGPNTEAFF.